This TCR beta chain was retrieved from a study of beta chain features in type 1 diabetes. Overall study context: No patient-donor differences in age, gender, total cells or subset yield. The study's findings and limits: Here, the possible influence of HLA type (on TCRB rearrangement) remained unresolved. Type 1 diabetes patients showed a moderate but significant shortening of TCRB CDR3s in all four CD4+ subsets. Junctions at VDJ sites from type 1 diabetes patients had fewer insertions and more deletions.

Notes on this clone: Its antigen is currently unknown.

The CDR3 covers 15 residues. The germline V gene encodes CDR1 MNHEY and CDR2 SVGAGI. V lost 0 bases to trimming and J lost 4 bases, with 12 bases between them. Reverse transcribing all isolated RNA meant expressed TCRB transcripts were sequenced. TCRdb's copy holds only in-frame clones and misses some; the assay was immunoSEQ multiplex PCR. The table shows more than 150,000 clones, with around 10% occurring only once. This receptor was taken from a man aged 18 to 29 in good health. Input material: central memory CD4+ T cells from blood. The chain employs TRBV6-5 and TRBJ1-2; tentatively, D is TRBD1 (6 bases). CDR3 sequence: CASSYSDRGLYGYTF. CDR3 nucleotide sequence: TGTGCCAGCAGTTACTCGGACAGAGGACTCTATGGCTACACCTTC.